The clone carrying this T cell receptor (beta chain) was seen more than once but under ten times. Its cognate antigen is unknown. Each single cDNA molecule received a unique molecular identifier. MiXCR, applied by TCRdb to the 5' RACE reads, yields one record per CDR3 protein. The sample holds tens of thousands of distinct CDR3 sequences, 14% seen once. V lost 2 bases and J 7 bases, leaving 8 bases between the germline ends. There are 12 residues in the CDR3. Looked up from germline, CDR1 is MNHEY and CDR2 is SMNVEV (reference sequence). The sample originates from a study of early T cells in non-severe SARS-CoV-2 infection. Study-level information: Chains were not paired, and sequencing was done on bulk RNA from unsorted whole blood. Whole-study results and caveats: VDJdb matching favored anti-spike CD8 responses, missing private and CD4 specificities.

The clonotype comes from an adult who was a healthcare worker with PCR-confirmed SARS-CoV-2 infection or an uninfected control (not recorded which). This rearrangement joins TRBV27 to TRBJ1-1, with a weak D call TRBD1 (5 bases). The sample here was whole blood, taken at baseline. DNA for the CDR3: TGTGCCAGCAGTTTAGGGGCCAGTGAAGCTTTCTTT. As protein: CASSLGASEAFF.